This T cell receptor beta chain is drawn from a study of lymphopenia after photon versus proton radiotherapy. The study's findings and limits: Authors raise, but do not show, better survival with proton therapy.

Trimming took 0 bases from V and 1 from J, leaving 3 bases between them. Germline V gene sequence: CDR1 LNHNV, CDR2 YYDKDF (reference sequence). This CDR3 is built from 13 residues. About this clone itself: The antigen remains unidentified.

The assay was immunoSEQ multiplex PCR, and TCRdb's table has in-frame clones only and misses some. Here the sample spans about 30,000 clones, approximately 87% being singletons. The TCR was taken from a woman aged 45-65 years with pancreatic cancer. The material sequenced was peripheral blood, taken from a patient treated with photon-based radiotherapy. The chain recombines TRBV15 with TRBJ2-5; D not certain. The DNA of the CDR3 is TGTGCCACCAGCAGAGATGGCCAAGAGACCCAGTACTTC. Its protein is CATSRDGQETQYF.